The 27 T cell receptor beta chains presented below share a single source sample, sequenced in a study of T cell responses to AZD1222 COVID-19 vaccine. The protocol was immunoSEQ multiplex PCR, while the TCRdb copy is restricted to in-frame clones and leaves out a portion. The repertoire has roughly 140,000 clones, 80% to 90% of them found once; the top ten carry 1.6%. Sequenced material: peripheral blood, taken on day 0 of AZD1222 vaccination. The origin of the receptors is an adult in good health.

The sample holds a few counts of this clone. The chain recombines TRBV20-1 with TRBJ2-7, with D unresolved. CDR1 is DFQATT and CDR2 is SNEGSKA in the germline V gene (reference sequence). The CDR3 spans 11 residues. Trimming took off 2 bases at V and 2 bases at J, with 4 bases between the two ends. In DNA, the CDR3 is TGCAGTGCTAGACGGCCCTACGAGCAGTACTTC. It yields the protein CSARRPYEQYF.

CDR3 nucleotides: TGCGCCAGCAGTTCGGCGGGGTTGAGCTCCTACAATGAGCAGTTCTTC. Its protein is CASSSAGLSSYNEQFF. The J gene is TRBJ2-1, the V gene TRBV10-1; D possibly corresponds to TRBD2 (6 bases). The CDR3 runs to 16 residues. Per the germline V gene, CDR1 is WNHNN and CDR2 is SYGVQD (reference sequence). The germline V and J ends were trimmed by 5 bases and 0 bases, with 14 bases remaining between them.

The J gene is TRBJ1-3, the V gene TRBV29-1, with a possible D match to TRBD1 (6 bases). The CDR3 covers 14 residues. The V and J ends lost 4 bases and 4 bases respectively, with 14 bases between them. The germline CDR1 and CDR2 sequences are SQVTM and ANQGSEA. In DNA, the CDR3 is TGCAGCGTTGTGGGGGGCGCGATCGGAAACACCATATATTTT. As protein: CSVVGGAIGNTIYF. The full variable domain, with the rest looked up from reference TRBV29-1 and TRBJ1-3, is SAVISQKPSRDICQRGTSLTIQCQVDSQVTMMFWYRQQPGQSLTLIATANQGSEATYESGFVIDKFPISRPNLTFSTLTVSNMSPEDSSIYLCSVVGGAIGNTIYFGEGSWLTVV.

In nucleotides, the CDR3 is TGTGCCAGCAGTCAAGGGCGGGGCGAGCAGTACTTC. This sequence encodes CASSQGRGEQYF. This chain links TRBV6-2 or TRBV6-3 with TRBJ2-7; possible D gene TRBD2, 6 bases. V was clipped by 5 bases and J by 6 bases, with 11 bases between them. The length of the CDR3 is 12 residues. Per the germline V gene, CDR1 is MNHEY and CDR2 is SVGEGT.

The chain employs TRBV27 and TRBJ1-2; perhaps TRBD1 as D (5 bases). The V gene's germline CDR1 is MNHEY and CDR2 SMNVEV (reference sequence). The CDR3 extends over 13 amino acids. V lost 7 bases, J lost 4 bases, and 13 bases lay in between. The CDR3 region is CASTGSGGYGYTF. CDR3 coding DNA: TGTGCCAGCACCGGGTCGGGGGGCTATGGCTACACCTTC.

The DNA for the CDR3 is TGTGCCAGCAGTGAATTTTATATGGGACAGCGGGACCGTGAAGCTTTCTTT. It encodes CASSEFYMGQRDREAFF. The gene calls are TRBV2 and TRBJ1-1, with 7 bases matching TRBD1. The germline V gene has CDR1 SNHLY and CDR2 FYNNEI. The CDR3 has 17 residues. J was trimmed by 7 bases and V by 2 bases; bases with no gene match: 16.

This chain links TRBV7-3 with TRBJ1-6; the D gene is possibly TRBD1 (5 bases). Germline V CDR1 and CDR2: SGHTA, FQGTGA. This CDR3 has 16 residues. The V end was cut by 4 bases, the J end by 0 bases, with 10 bases between. CDR3 bases: TGTGCCAGCAGCTACAGGACCAGCTCCTATAATTCACCCCTCCACTTT. Protein product: CASSYRTSSYNSPLHF.

The J gene is TRBJ1-2, the V gene TRBV3-1 (or the pseudogene TRBV3-2); TRBD1 matches at 8 bases. The CDR3 contains 15 residues. Germline CDR1 reads LGHDT; CDR2 reads YNNKEL (reference sequence). Trimming removed 4 bases from V and 7 bases from J; junction bases left unmatched: 11. The CDR3: CASSRKSRTGIGYTF. DNA for the CDR3: TGTGCCAGCAGCCGCAAATCACGGACAGGGATTGGCTACACCTTC.

This clone was recorded only once. V usage is TRBV5-4 and J usage is TRBJ2-1; possible D gene TRBD1, 5 bases. This CDR3 is 14 amino acids long. Trimming shortened V by 0 bases and J by 6 bases, and 10 bases separated the two germline ends. CDR1 is SGHNT and CDR2 is YYREEE in the germline V gene (reference sequence). The CDR3 sequence is CASSLAAQGNEQFF. The CDR3 DNA reads as TGTGCCAGCAGCTTGGCCGCGCAGGGCAATGAGCAGTTCTTC.

V and J are TRBV19 and TRBJ2-6; D gene unclear. The CDR3 runs 16 residues. Germline values: CDR1 LNHDA, CDR2 SQIVND (reference sequence). Trimming took off 3 bases at V and 0 bases at J, with 9 bases between the two ends. The CDR3 coding sequence is TGTGCCAGTAGTATGGGCCTACACTCTGGGGCCAACGTCCTGACTTTC. Translated, it gives CASSMGLHSGANVLTF.

V usage is TRBV6-5 and J usage is TRBJ2-3; 7 bases are shared with TRBD2. V lost 4 bases to trimming and J lost 1 base; unmatched junction nucleotides: 2. Germline CDR1 is MNHEY and CDR2 is SVGAGI. The CDR3 contains 14 residues. DNA for the CDR3: TGTGCCAGCAGTTCCAGCGGGGGCACAGATACGCAGTATTTT. It translates to CASSSSGGTDTQYF.

This chain joins TRBV5-1 and TRBJ1-2; 9 bases agree with TRBD1. CDR1 and CDR2 from the germline V gene are SGHRS and YFSETQ. The CDR3 contains 15 residues. With 3 bases clipped from V and 4 bases from J, the junction kept 7 bases outside the gene matches. This CDR3 is CASSSGQGVIYGYTF. CDR3 bases: TGCGCCAGCAGCTCGGGACAGGGAGTTATCTATGGCTACACCTTC.

The chain carries TRBV2 and TRBJ2-7; D unresolved. Trimming removed 0 bases at V and 5 bases at J, with 17 bases between. Germline loops: CDR1 SNHLY, CDR2 FYNNEI. This CDR3 has 16 residues. CDR3 nucleotide sequence: TGTGCCAGCAGTGAAGCACCCCCTACTGCCTCTAACGAGCAGTACTTC. Encoded protein: CASSEAPPTASNEQYF.

The V and J genes are TRBV19 and TRBJ1-5; weak D call: TRBD1 (5 bases). This CDR3 is 15 amino acids long. CDR1 is LNHDA, CDR2 SQIVND, per germline (reference sequence). Trimming left V 3 bases short and J 3 bases short, with 12 bases between. CDR3 region: CASSIFGDHNQPQHF. The CDR3 DNA reads TGTGCCAGTAGTATTTTCGGGGACCACAATCAGCCCCAGCATTTT.

The rearrangement uses TRBV7-2 and TRBJ1-1; D is unclear. Germline V gene lookup returns CDR1 SGHTA and CDR2 FQGNSA. This CDR3 is built from 14 residues. V dropped 5 bases and J dropped 1 base, with 11 bases sitting between them. CDR3 DNA sequence: TGTGCCAGCAGCCTCCGACGGGGGAACACTGAAGCTTTCTTT. As protein: CASSLRRGNTEAFF.

V is TRBV5-6 and J is TRBJ1-1, with 7 bases lining up with TRBD1. This CDR3 comprises 15 residues. The V gene's germline CDR1 is SGHDT and CDR2 YYEEEE. J was trimmed by 0 bases and V by 3 bases; bases with no gene match: 5. The CDR3: CASSWGTEVNTEAFF. The CDR3, as DNA: TGTGCCAGCAGCTGGGGGACAGAGGTGAACACTGAAGCTTTCTTT.

V usage is TRBV6-2 or TRBV6-3 and J usage is TRBJ1-5; D perhaps matches TRBD1 (5 bases). CDR1 MNHEY and CDR2 SVGEGT come from the germline V gene. Trimming stripped 5 bases from V and 0 bases from J, with 8 bases between. This CDR3 is 14 amino acids long. CDR3 sequence reads: CASSRTSSNQPQHF. CDR3 DNA sequence: TGTGCCAGCAGTCGGACATCTAGCAATCAGCCCCAGCATTTT.

CDR3: CATSDLALEQFF. CDR3 DNA sequence: TGTGCCACCAGTGATCTAGCGCTTGAGCAGTTCTTC. This rearrangement joins TRBV24-1 to TRBJ2-1; TRBD2 is a possible D gene (6 bases). This CDR3 region has 12 residues. Trimming shortened V by 3 bases and J by 9 bases, and 8 bases separated the two germline ends. Germline CDR1 reads KGHDR; CDR2 reads SFDVKD.

The J gene is TRBJ1-5, the V gene TRBV2, with 7 bases lining up with TRBD1. The CDR3 has 15 amino acids. With V trimmed by 7 bases and J by 0 bases, 6 bases remained unmatched. The V gene's germline CDR1 is SNHLY and CDR2 FYNNEI. CDR3 nucleotide sequence: TGTGCCAGCATCGAGGACAGGCTTAGCAATCAGCCCCAGCATTTT. This codes for CASIEDRLSNQPQHF. Complete variable domain (other parts from reference TRBV2 and TRBJ1-5): EPEVTQTPSHQVTQMGQEVILRCVPISNHLYFYWYRQILGQKVEFLVSFYNNEISEKSEIFDDQFSVERPDGSNFTLKIRSTKLEDSAMYFCASIEDRLSNQPQHFGDGTRLSIL.

The genes are TRBV18 and TRBJ1-4; D uncertain. Germline V gene sequence: CDR1 KGHSH, CDR2 LQKENI. V shed 9 bases and J shed 0 bases, with 14 bases lying between them. The CDR3 totals 15 residues. The CDR3 reads CASRALVTTNEKLFF. The CDR3 DNA reads TGTGCCAGTCGCGCCCTCGTCACAACTAATGAAAAACTGTTTTTT.

CDR3 amino acids: CASSLGPPDEQFF. The CDR3 DNA follows: TGTGCCAGCAGCTTAGGCCCCCCCGATGAGCAGTTCTTC. This chain connects TRBV11-1 to TRBJ2-1; D not resolved. This CDR3 contains 13 residues. Germline CDR1 SGHAT, CDR2 FQDESV (reference sequence). V was shortened by 1 base and J by 8 bases, with 9 bases between the two germline ends.

In regard to this clone: A read error may produce the germline difference seen at one junction end. The chain links TRBV2 to TRBJ1-1, with a tentative D call TRBD1 (6 bases). Germline loops: CDR1 SNHLY, CDR2 FYNNEI. The CDR3 runs to 14 residues. The CDR3 nucleotides read TGTGCCAGCCGTGAATACGGACAGATCATTGAAGCTTTCTTT. It yields the protein CASREYGQIIEAFF.

The chain carries TRBV3-1 (or the pseudogene TRBV3-2) and TRBJ1-5, with 7 bases matching TRBD1. V shed 4 bases, J shed 5 bases, and the junction held 5 bases outside the gene matches. Per germline, CDR1 LGHDT and CDR2 YNNKEL (reference sequence). The CDR3 is 14 residues long. The CDR3 is CASSLGTVYQPQHF. In DNA form, the CDR3 reads TGTGCCAGCAGCCTCGGGACAGTGTATCAGCCCCAGCATTTT.

This clone was observed a handful of times. This chain joins TRBV19 and TRBJ1-2; D call uncertain. Germline CDR1 is LNHDA and CDR2 is SQIVND (reference sequence). This CDR3 region has 14 residues. The V gene lost 3 bases and the J gene lost 6 bases, with 14 bases spanning the gap. In nucleotides, the CDR3 is TGTGCCAGTAGTATGGGTCTGGGAGTGGATGGCTACACCTTC. Translated: CASSMGLGVDGYTF.

The rearrangement uses TRBV27 and TRBJ2-2, with D perhaps TRBD2 (6 bases). The CDR3 runs 16 residues. Trimming left V 6 bases short and J 8 bases short, with 22 bases between. Germline CDR1 and CDR2: MNHEY and SMNVEV (reference sequence). The CDR3 protein is CASRRDLSTPHGELFF. The CDR3 nucleotides are TGTGCCAGCAGGCGGGACCTTTCAACACCCCATGGGGAGCTGTTTTTT.

The chain joins TRBV12-5 to TRBJ2-1, with TRBD2 identical over 12 bases. The V and J ends lost 0 bases and 8 bases, in that order; junction bases with no gene match: 11. This CDR3 contains 18 residues. The germline gives CDR1 LGHNT, CDR2 FRNRAP. In DNA, the CDR3 is TGTGCTAGTGGTTTGGTATTTTTAGGACTAGCGGGGCCGGATGAGCAGTTCTTC. Amino acid sequence: CASGLVFLGLAGPDEQFF.

This clone was recorded only once. This sequence joins TRBV14 and TRBJ2-1; maybe TRBD2 (5 bases). CDR1 and CDR2 (germline): SGHDN, FVKESK. Trimming removed 1 base from V and 5 bases from J, with 6 bases in between. This CDR3 region has 13 residues. CDR3 nucleotides: TGTGCCAGCAGCCAAGGGACTGACAATGAGCAGTTCTTC. It translates to CASSQGTDNEQFF.